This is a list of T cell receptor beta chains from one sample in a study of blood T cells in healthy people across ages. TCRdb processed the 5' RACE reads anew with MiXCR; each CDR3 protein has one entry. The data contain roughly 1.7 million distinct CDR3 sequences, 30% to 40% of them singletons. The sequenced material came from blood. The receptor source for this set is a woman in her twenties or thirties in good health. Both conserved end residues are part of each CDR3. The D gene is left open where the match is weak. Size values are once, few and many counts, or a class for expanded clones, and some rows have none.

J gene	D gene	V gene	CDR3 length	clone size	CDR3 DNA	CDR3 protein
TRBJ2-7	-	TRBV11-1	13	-	TGTGCCAGCAGCTCAGACAGGTTCTACGAGCAGTACTTC	CASSSDRFYEQYF
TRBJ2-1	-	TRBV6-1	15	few	TGTGCCAGCAGTGTCAGCGCGGGCTCCTACAATGAGCAGTTCTTC	CASSVSAGSYNEQFF
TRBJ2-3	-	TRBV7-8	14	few	TGTGCCAGCAGCTCGTTTGTCTCCACAGATACGCAGTATTTT	CASSSFVSTDTQYF
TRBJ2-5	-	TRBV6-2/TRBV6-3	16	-	TGTGCCAGCAATTGGGACCAGAGAGGGACCCAAGAGACCCAGTACTTC	CASNWDQRGTQETQYF
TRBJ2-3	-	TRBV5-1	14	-	TGCGCCAGCAGCTTGGAGGCTAGAGGAGATACGCAGTATTTT	CASSLEARGDTQYF
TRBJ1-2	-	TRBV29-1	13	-	TGCAGCGTGCCATCTCACGGGGGCGGTGGCTACACCTTC	CSVPSHGGGGYTF
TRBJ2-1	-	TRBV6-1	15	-	TGTGCCAGCAGTGGTGGGGTACGGACCTACAATGAGCAGTTCTTC	CASSGGVRTYNEQFF
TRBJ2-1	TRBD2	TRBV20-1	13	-	TGCAGTGCTGGAACCCCCACTAGCGGGACGGCGTTCTTC	CSAGTPTSGTAFF
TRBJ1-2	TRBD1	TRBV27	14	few	TGTGCCAGCAGTTTATCCGACAGGGACTATGGCTACACCTTC	CASSLSDRDYGYTF
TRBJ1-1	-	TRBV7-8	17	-	TGTGCCAGCAGCTTAGTAGTGAGGGACGGCATGAACACTGAAGCTTTCTTT	CASSLVVRDGMNTEAFF
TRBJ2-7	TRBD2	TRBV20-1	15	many	TGCAGTGCCCCTGGCCTTGCGGGAGGAGATCGAGAGCAGTACTTC	CSAPGLAGGDREQYF
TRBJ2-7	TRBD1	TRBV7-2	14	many	TGTGCCAGCAGCTCCCTGGACAGGGTTAACGAGCAGTACTTC	CASSSLDRVNEQYF
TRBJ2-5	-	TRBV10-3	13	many	TGTGCCATCAGCCCCGTGATCCAAGAGACCCAGTACTTC	CAISPVIQETQYF
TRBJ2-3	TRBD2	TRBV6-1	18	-	TGTGCCGGCAGCCCCCGGGTAGCGGGAGTCCTCAACACAGATACGCAGTATTTT	CAGSPRVAGVLNTDTQYF
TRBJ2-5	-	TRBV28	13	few	TGTGCCAGCAGCACTAACCTCGGCGGGACCCAGTACTTC	CASSTNLGGTQYF
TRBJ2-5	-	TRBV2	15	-	TGTGCCAGCAGTGGGGCTAGCGAGGACCAAGAGACCCAGTACTTC	CASSGASEDQETQYF
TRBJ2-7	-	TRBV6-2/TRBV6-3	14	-	TGTGCCAGCAGTTGGCAGGGTAGGACCTACGAGCAGTACTTC	CASSWQGRTYEQYF
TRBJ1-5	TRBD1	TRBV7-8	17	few	TGTGCCAGCAGCTCTCGGACAGGGGGCCCTTTATGGGAGCCCCAGCATTTT	CASSSRTGGPLWEPQHF
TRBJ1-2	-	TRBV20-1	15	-	TGCAGTGCTAGAGAACCTGACAGGAGGTATTATGGCTACACCTTC	CSAREPDRRYYGYTF
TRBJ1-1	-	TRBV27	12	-	TGTGCCAGCAGTTTCGCCGGGTCTGAAGCTTTCTTT	CASSFAGSEAFF
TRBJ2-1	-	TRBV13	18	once	TGTGCCAGCAGCTTTACTAGAAGCTTGAGTGGTTCCTACAATGAGCAGTTCTTC	CASSFTRSLSGSYNEQFF
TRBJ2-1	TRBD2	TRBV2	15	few	TGTGCCAGCCGACTAGCGGGGGGGCTGGGCAATGAGCAGTTCTTC	CASRLAGGLGNEQFF
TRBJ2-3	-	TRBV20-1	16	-	TGCAGTGCTAGTGAGCGGGACACTAGGGCGGGAGATACGCAGTATTTT	CSASERDTRAGDTQYF
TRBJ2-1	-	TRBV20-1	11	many	TGCAGTGCTAGAGACCGGAATGAGCAGTTCTTC	CSARDRNEQFF
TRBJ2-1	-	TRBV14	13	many	TGTGCCAGCAGCCAAGTTATCAGGAATGAGCAGTTCTTC	CASSQVIRNEQFF
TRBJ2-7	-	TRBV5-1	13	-	TGCGCCAGCAGCACACTACCCAGGGACGAGCAGTACTTC	CASSTLPRDEQYF
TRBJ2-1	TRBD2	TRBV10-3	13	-	TGTGCCATCACCCTAGCGGGAACCAATGAGCAGTTCTTC	CAITLAGTNEQFF
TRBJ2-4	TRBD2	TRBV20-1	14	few	TGCAGTGCTAGGCTCCTTGAGCGGGGAAACATTCAGTACTTC	CSARLLERGNIQYF
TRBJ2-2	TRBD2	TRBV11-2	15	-	TGTGCCAGCGGCTTTGGGACTAGTTACACCGGGGAGCTGTTTTTT	CASGFGTSYTGELFF
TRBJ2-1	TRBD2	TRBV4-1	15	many	TGCGCCAGCAGCCAAGTGGGACTAGAGGGCAATGAGCAGTTCTTC	CASSQVGLEGNEQFF
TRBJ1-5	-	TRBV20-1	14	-	TGCAGTGCCCCCCCCGGATATAGCAATCAGCCCCAGCATTTT	CSAPPGYSNQPQHF
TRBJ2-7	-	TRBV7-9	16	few	TGTGCCAGCAGCCCCTTGAGGAGCGACCCCGCCGGAGAGCAGTACTTC	CASSPLRSDPAGEQYF
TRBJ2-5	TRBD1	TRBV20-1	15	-	TGCAGTGCTCAAGACACCTACAGGGGCTTGGAGACCCAGTACTTC	CSAQDTYRGLETQYF
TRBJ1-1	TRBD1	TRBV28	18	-	TGTGCCAGCAGGCCGTTCATGGTTCGGGACAGAAGTATGATTGAAGCTTTCTTT	CASRPFMVRDRSMIEAFF
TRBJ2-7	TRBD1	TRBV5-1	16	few	TGCGCCAGCAGCTTATCCGCCGGGACAGGGGCCCACGAGCAGTACTTC	CASSLSAGTGAHEQYF
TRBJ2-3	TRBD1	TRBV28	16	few	TGTGCCAGCAGCACCATCGTGGGACAGTACACAGATACGCAGTATTTT	CASSTIVGQYTDTQYF
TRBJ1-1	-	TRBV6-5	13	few	TGTGCCAGCAGTCGCAGGGGAGACACTGAAGCTTTCTTT	CASSRRGDTEAFF
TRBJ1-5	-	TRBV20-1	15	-	TGCAGTGCCCTACCCCCCTGGACGGCAAATCAGCCCCAGCATTTT	CSALPPWTANQPQHF
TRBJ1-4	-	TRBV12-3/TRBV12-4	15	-	TGTGCCAGCAGTTCTAACAAGGACCGGTTGGAAAAACTGTTTTTT	CASSSNKDRLEKLFF
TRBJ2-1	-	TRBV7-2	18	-	TGTGCCAGCAGCCTACAGGTACCCCGGTGGATTCGGTACAATGAGCAGTTCTTC	CASSLQVPRWIRYNEQFF
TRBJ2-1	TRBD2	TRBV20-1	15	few	TGCAGTGCTAGAGCCTTAGCGGGGGGTCACAATGAGCAGTTCTTC	CSARALAGGHNEQFF
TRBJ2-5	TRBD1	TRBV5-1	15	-	TGCGCCAGCAGCGGGGGGACAGGACTTAAAGAGACCCAGTACTTC	CASSGGTGLKETQYF
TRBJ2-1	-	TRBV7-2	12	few	TGTGCCAGCAGCTTAGTGGGGACGGTGAAGTTCTTC	CASSLVGTVKFF
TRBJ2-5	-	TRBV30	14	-	TGTGCCTGGAGTATTCGTCATTCTGTGTGGGAGCAGTACTTC	CAWSIRHSVWEQYF
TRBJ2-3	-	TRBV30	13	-	TGTGCCCTATTAGCCAGGGGACCAGATACGCAGTATTTT	CALLARGPDTQYF
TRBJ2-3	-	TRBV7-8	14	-	TGTGCCAGCAGCTTAGAACAGCACACAGATACGCAGTATTTT	CASSLEQHTDTQYF
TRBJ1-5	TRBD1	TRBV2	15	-	TGTGCCAGCAGTGTCGAGACAGGGGTGAATCAGCCCCAGCATTTT	CASSVETGVNQPQHF
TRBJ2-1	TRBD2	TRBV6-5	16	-	TGTGCCAGCAGTTACTCGTCCCTAGCGGATTACAATGAGCAGTTCTTC	CASSYSSLADYNEQFF
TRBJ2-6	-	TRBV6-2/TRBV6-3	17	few	TGTGCCAGCAGTTACGGGGGTAACTCGGCTGGGGCCAACGTCCTGACTTTC	CASSYGGNSAGANVLTF
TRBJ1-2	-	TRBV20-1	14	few	TGCAGTGCTCGTAGCCGGGGGTCTAACTATGGCTACACCTTC	CSARSRGSNYGYTF